This TCR beta chain was found in a study of blood T cell repertoires in COVID-19. Study overall: The samples span acute and convalescent COVID-19 from the United States, Italy and Spain. T cells, B-cell-depleted T cells, or PBMCs supplied cDNA or gDNA.

This clone was recorded only once. V trimming: 7 bases; J trimming: 6 bases; junction bases outside the gene matches: 11. This CDR3 contains 14 residues. In germline, CDR1 is SGHAT, CDR2 FQNNGV. Per the original methods: The assay estimated nucleated cells by amplifying reference gene primers. Repertoires were generated with immunoSEQ multiplex PCR, while TCRdb's copy carries only in-frame clones and drops some. V and J calls and clone size come straight from that table; D and trimming were deduced from the DNA. The sample includes about 16,000 clones, around nine tenths of them seen just once. The chain combines TRBV11-2 with TRBJ2-5; TRBD1 matches 7 bases. This TCR was recovered from a man between 60 and 75 years old with acute or convalescent COVID-19. Material for sequencing was peripheral blood. This chain's CDR3 is CASTYPRQGQTQYF. Written as DNA, the CDR3 is TGTGCCAGCACATATCCCCGACAGGGCCAGACCCAGTACTTC.